This T cell receptor (beta chain) appears in the sequencing data of a study of CD8 T cells in ankylosing spondylitis. Note on this clonotype: Its antigen is unidentified.

5'-RACE, quantitative and with molecular barcodes, yielded the TCR beta libraries. From the 5' RACE reads, TCRdb called clonotypes with MiXCR, one entry per CDR3 protein. The top ten hold approximately 32% of the sample, which has 180,000 or so distinct CDR3 sequences, roughly 10% seen once. General study findings and limits: Before this, some motif variants had been reported in reactive arthritis synovial fluid and blood.

The germline V gene has CDR1 SGHDT and CDR2 YYEEEE. This CDR3 region has 17 residues. Trimming removed 2 bases from V and 0 bases from J; junction bases left unmatched: 8. Specimen: blood, either unsorted or a sorted T cell fraction (not recorded which). The receptor's source is a male donor with ankylosing spondylitis or in good health (not recorded which). The chain is built from TRBV5-6 and TRBJ2-3, with 8 bases that match TRBD2. This CDR3 reads CASSFPASGSSTDTQYF. As DNA, the CDR3 is TGTGCCAGCAGCTTTCCGGCTAGCGGGTCTAGCACAGATACGCAGTATTTT.